Here is one T cell receptor (beta chain) with its context. Antigen: not known. This specimen comes from a study of siplizumab effects on memory and regulatory T cells. Produced via immunoSEQ multiplex PCR; TCRdb's table is partial and in-frame only. The repertoire holds approximately 75,000 clones, with 85% to 95% as singletons. Notes on the study in general: Fewer alloreactive sequences mapped to unstimulated CD4+ memory cells under siplizumab.

The sequence came from a human donor in good health. Sequencing input: CD8+ T cells sorted from blood.

The CDR3: CASSFEADTQYF. CDR3 bases: TGTGCCAGCAGCTTCGAAGCGGATACGCAGTATTTT. V usage is TRBV7-9 and J usage is TRBJ2-3; D is ambiguous. V dropped 3 bases and J dropped 6 bases, with 7 bases sitting between them. From germline, CDR1 is SEHNR and CDR2 FQNEAQ (reference sequence). This CDR3 is built from 12 residues.